This T cell receptor (beta chain) emerged from a study of monozygotic twins with inflammatory bowel disease (dated by TCRdb to the late 2010s). Study-wide context: The complete study included 28 monozygotic twin pairs: 19 IBD-discordant Danish pairs and nine German pairs, of which four were IBD-concordant and five were IBD-discordant. The search for disease-associated traits relied mainly on comparing, within discordant pairs, IBD patients with their genetically identical healthy co-twins. Each individual had, on average, about 151 000 unique TCRalpha sequences and 181 000 unique TCRbeta sequences available for analysis.

A roughly 2.7 ml peripheral blood sample was drawn into PAXgene tubes per donor and stored at -80°C. Without any T cell sorting, total RNA was extracted from whole blood using the PAXgene blood miRNA kit on an automated QIAcube. Peripheral blood from monozygotic twin pairs, either concordant or discordant for inflammatory bowel disease, underwent deep TCRalpha and TCRbeta repertoire profiling that used unique molecular barcoding. Smoking habits were recorded for all twin pairs, and individuals were classified as current, former or never smokers. About this clonotype itself: Its target antigen remains unknown.

Spanning cysteine to phenylalanine, the CDR3 consists of 12 amino acids. There is no recorded DNA. Sequences DFQATT (CDR1) and SNEGSKA (CDR2) are obtained from the germline V gene (reference sequence). General findings and caveats noted by the study authors: Background noise and inter-individual variability may have been introduced into the repertoires by the differing immunosuppressive treatments among patients. Concordant and discordant twins showed no difference in repertoire similarity, possibly because of limited statistical power. TCRbeta repertoire diversity, by inverse Simpson index, was decreased in IBD patients compared with their healthy co-twins. Fewer clonotypes were shared with other individuals by IBD patients than by healthy twins, most markedly in patients showing signs of disease activity. No single strong signal or clonotype linked to IBD turned up in the results, so the idea that one exists was not supported. Distinction between different T cell subtypes could not be achieved in the analysis.

Preparation of the library involved 5' RACE. Each TCR library was prepared from 3,000 to 4,000 ng of total RNA. For each sample, cDNA synthesis with SMARTScribe reverse transcriptase was split into eight separate reactions. Unique molecular identifiers containing a 6-nucleotide sample barcode were introduced through template switching during cDNA synthesis. Amplification of TCRalpha and TCRbeta cDNA involved two nested PCRs of 16 and 9 cycles, and each PCR was followed by bead purification. Before amplification, the cDNA was treated with uracil DNA-glycosylase and purified using the QIAquick PCR purification kit. The second PCR added Illumina TruSeq-compatible adapters along with sample-specific barcodes. TapeStation and Qubit were used to check library quality and concentration, and around 5 ng of each library went into the pool. The pooled libraries were sequenced with 2 x 100 bp reads and custom sequencing primers on an Illumina HiSeq2500 single-index Rapid Run. Processing in the source paper ran as follows. MiGEC version 1.2.6 was used for UMI-based consensus assembly to correct PCR and sequencing errors. MiXCR version 2.1.1 was used to carry out V(D)J alignment, clonotype assembly and CDR3 extraction. To normalise gene usage, clonotype sharing and MAIT/NKT TCR abundance, the top 1000, 10 000 and 20 000 clonotypes in each sample were analysed. Diversity was computed as the inverse Simpson index with the vegan R package after downsampling to 27 000 UMIs. Paired Mann-Whitney U tests were applied to discordant twin pairs, with Benjamini-Hochberg correction for multiple testing. TCRdb reprocessed the raw reads; every CDR3 protein sequence is a single record, and DNA is not supplied. The V and J calls and clone size are TCRdb's, not the authors'. The sample's own table lists some 450,000 distinct CDR3 sequences. The top ten constitute about 2.6% of the sample.

This TCR derives from a human donor with ulcerative colitis or Crohn's disease, or a healthy co-twin of an affected twin (not recorded which). The sequence joins TRBV20-1 to TRBJ2-7; the D call from TCRdb, TRBD1, cannot be confirmed without DNA. The sample consisted of blood. This receptor has the CDR3 CSVGGQGYEQYF.